The 8 T cell receptor beta chains listed next were all sequenced from one sample in a study of CD8 T cells in Susac syndrome (dated by TCRdb to between 2018 and 2020). Receptors were amplified or captured by the immunoSEQ multiplex PCR assay. RNA was extracted with the RNeasy kit and 0.5 to 1 ug was reverse transcribed using random hexamers. TCRdb reprocessing: public reads trimmed at Q25 with fastp, clones called with MiXCR, in-frame beta chains kept. Every distinct CDR3 protein forms one entry, paired with its most common genes and DNA. The sample data list 150,000 to 200,000 distinct CDR3 sequences, and around 94% of these were observed just once. The ten largest account for around 0.093% of the sample. Sequencing was done on a sample of CD4+ T cells from PBMCs. These receptors were taken from a human donor with multiple sclerosis.

V usage is TRBV29-1 and J usage is TRBJ2-1, with 9 bases fitting TRBD2. J was trimmed by 3 bases and V by 3 bases; bases with no gene match: 9. Germline assignment: CDR1 SQVTM and CDR2 ANQGSEA. The CDR3 has 16 residues. DNA for the CDR3: TGCAGCGTTGAGATGCGGGAGGGCCAAGTCTACAATGAGCAGTTCTTC. Translation: CSVEMREGQVYNEQFF.

The genes are TRBV19 and TRBJ2-7, with D uncertain. CDR3 length: 14 amino acids. V was cut by 5 bases and J by 1 base, with 12 bases left in between. Germline V lookup: CDR1 LNHDA, CDR2 SQIVND (reference sequence). Here the CDR3 reads CASSYFPQSYEQYF. CDR3 bases: TGTGCCAGTAGTTATTTTCCTCAATCCTACGAGCAGTACTTC.

This chain joins TRBV7-8 and TRBJ2-6; D not certain. CDR1 and CDR2 from the germline V gene are SGHVS and FQNEAQ. Between the trimmed V and J ends, which lost 7 bases and 2 bases, there was a span of 15 bases. The CDR3 runs to 16 residues. CDR3 sequence: CASTPRPGAGANVLTF. The CDR3 coding sequence is TGTGCCAGCACGCCTCGGCCGGGCGCTGGGGCCAACGTCCTGACTTTC.

V and J are TRBV30 and TRBJ1-2; D not resolved. The CDR3 runs 12 residues. The V end lost 1 base, the J end lost 3 bases, and 6 bases lay between the germline ends. Germline loops: CDR1 GTSNPN, CDR2 SVGIG (reference sequence). The CDR3 sequence is CAWSGGYYGYTF. CDR3 nucleotide sequence: TGTGCCTGGAGTGGGGGTTACTATGGCTACACCTTC.

V and J are TRBV12-3 or TRBV12-4 and TRBJ2-1; D is perhaps TRBD2 (6 bases). The CDR3 contains 13 residues. V lost 4 bases, J lost 8 bases, and 12 bases lay in between. CDR3 in DNA: TGTGCCAGCAGTTCTAGGAGGGCCGATGAGCAGTTCTTC. It translates to CASSSRRADEQFF.

J is TRBJ2-7 and V is TRBV5-6; 13 nucleotides line up with TRBD2. CDR1 is SGHDT and CDR2 is YYEEEE in the germline V gene. Trimming took 4 bases from V and 4 from J; bases not matched to a gene: 17. The CDR3 totals 19 residues. Here the CDR3 reads CASSPLLGLAGAREYEQYF. CDR3 DNA sequence: TGTGCCAGCAGCCCCCTCCTCGGACTAGCGGGAGCAAGGGAGTACGAGCAGTACTTC.

This chain connects TRBV2 to TRBJ2-2; 9 bases line up with TRBD1. Per the germline V gene, CDR1 is SNHLY and CDR2 is FYNNEI. V dropped 6 bases and J dropped 7; count of bases not matched to a gene: 6. CDR3 length: 14 amino acids. CDR3 sequence reads: CASRKQGASGELFF. CDR3 DNA: TGTGCCAGCAGGAAACAGGGGGCGAGCGGGGAGCTGTTTTTT.

The J gene is TRBJ2-1, the V gene TRBV24-1; the D gene is possibly TRBD1 (6 bases). Trimming stripped 4 bases from V and 8 bases from J, with 17 bases between. The CDR3 spans 15 residues. From germline, CDR1 is KGHDR and CDR2 SFDVKD. The CDR3 loop is CATSDTGTKRDEQFF. The CDR3 DNA reads as TGTGCCACCAGTGACACCGGGACAAAAAGAGATGAGCAGTTCTTC.